This T cell receptor (beta chain) was documented in a study of OX40 agonist ivuxolimab in advanced cancers. Study summary: The drug used for patients, ivuxolimab, was an agonistic anti-OX40 (CD134) antibody.

Only in-frame clones appear in the TCRdb table, and some are missing; sequencing was by immunoSEQ multiplex PCR. Of around 80,000 clones in the sample, roughly four fifths are singletons; the top ten hold around 5.1%. V lost 6 bases, J lost 5 bases, and 13 bases stayed unmatched. This CDR3 contains 16 residues. Germline assignment: CDR1 MNHEY and CDR2 SMNVEV (reference sequence). The count of this clone is one. The source was CD4+ or CD8+ T cells sorted from blood, collected in a trial of the OX40 agonist ivuxolimab. The receptor comes from an adult with an advanced solid tumor such as melanoma, head and neck, liver or kidney cancer. The V call is TRBV27, the J call TRBJ1-5; 7 bases agree with TRBD1. CDR3 residues: CASSPRGGVGHQPQHF. CDR3 nucleotide sequence: TGTGCCAGCAGCCCCAGGGGGGGCGTGGGTCATCAGCCCCAGCATTTT.